The 26 T cell receptor beta chains listed next were all sequenced from one sample in a study of blood T cell repertoires in COVID-19. TCRdb's table, derived via immunoSEQ multiplex PCR, lists solely in-frame clones and lacks some. In the table there are about 100,000 clones, about 88% of which are singletons. Material: peripheral blood. The receptors originated from a man aged 25 to 45 in a cohort sampled during active COVID-19.

The chain recombines TRBV2 with TRBJ2-7, with D possibly being TRBD2 (7 bases). The germline CDR1 and CDR2 sequences are SNHLY and FYNNEI. V shed 5 bases and J shed 6 bases, with 23 bases lying between them. CDR3 size: 16 residues. CDR3 in amino acids: CASSPTAWGGLPEQYF. The CDR3 nucleotides are TGTGCCAGCAGTCCCACTGCGTGGGGGGGCCTCCCCGAGCAGTACTTC. The whole variable domain, remainder taken from reference TRBV2 and TRBJ2-7, is EPEVTQTPSHQVTQMGQEVILRCVPISNHLYFYWYRQILGQKVEFLVSFYNNEISEKSEIFDDQFSVERPDGSNFTLKIRSTKLEDSAMYFCASSPTAWGGLPEQYFGPGTRLTVT.

The chain is built from TRBV5-4 and TRBJ2-3; D possibly corresponds to TRBD2 (5 bases). The V and J ends lost 2 bases and 1 base respectively, with 17 bases between them. The CDR3 covers 17 residues. CDR1 is SGHNT, CDR2 YYREEE, per germline (reference sequence). The CDR3 spells CASSLEGRVGGTDTQYF. CDR3 DNA: TGTGCCAGCAGCTTAGAGGGTCGGGTTGGGGGCACAGATACGCAGTATTTT. Full variable domain (missing parts from reference TRBV5-4 and TRBJ2-3): ETGVTQSPTHLIKTRGQQVTLRCSSQSGHNTVSWYQQALGQGPQFIFQYYREEENGRGNFPPRFSGLQFPNYSSELNVNALELDDSALYLCASSLEGRVGGTDTQYFGPGTRLTVL.

The chain carries TRBV7-9 and TRBJ2-1; possibly TRBD2 for D (5 bases). Trimming shortened V by 8 bases and J by 8 bases, and 7 bases separated the two germline ends. CDR1 SEHNR and CDR2 FQNEAQ come from the germline V gene (reference sequence). This CDR3 has 10 amino acids. The CDR3 region has the DNA TGTGCCAGCTCGAGGGATGAGCAGTTCTTC. Protein: CASSRDEQFF.

The rearrangement uses TRBV6-5 and TRBJ1-6; tentatively, D is TRBD1 (5 bases). The CDR3 sequence is 14 residues long. Germline V gives CDR1 MNHEY, CDR2 SVGAGI. Between the trimmed V and J ends, which lost 4 bases and 7 bases, there was a span of 11 bases. DNA of the CDR3: TGTGCCAGCAGTTCTCCAGGGAGGAATTCACCCCTCCACTTT. Translated: CASSSPGRNSPLHF.

The chain recombines TRBV19 with TRBJ1-1; D is undetermined. The ends were cut back, 3 bases at V and 5 bases at J, with 19 bases in the middle. CDR1 and CDR2 (germline): LNHDA, SQIVND (reference sequence). This CDR3 region has 16 residues. The CDR3 region has the DNA TGTGCCAGTAGTATCCGAGGAAAGGCCAAACGGACTGAAGCTTTCTTT. The encoded protein is CASSIRGKAKRTEAFF.

The rearrangement links TRBV7-6 to TRBJ2-3; D call uncertain. The CDR3 covers 16 residues. From germline, CDR1 is SGHVS and CDR2 FNYEAQ. V lost 5 bases and J 0 bases, leaving 15 bases between the germline ends. CDR3 protein: CASSAPSAPSTDTQYF. As DNA, the CDR3 is TGTGCCAGCAGCGCCCCAAGCGCGCCTAGCACAGATACGCAGTATTTT.

V gene TRBV11-2 combines with J gene TRBJ1-5; tentatively, D is TRBD1 (5 bases). Looked up from germline, CDR1 is SGHAT and CDR2 is FQNNGV. The CDR3 covers 14 residues. Between the trimmed V and J ends, which lost 5 bases and 6 bases, there was a span of 14 bases. CDR3 coding DNA: TGTGCCAGCAGCCCATGGGGGGGTTCTCAGCCCCAGCATTTT. Its translation: CASSPWGGSQPQHF. Full variable domain (outside the CDR3, taken from reference TRBV11-2 and TRBJ1-5): EAGVAQSPRYKIIEKRQSVAFWCNPISGHATLYWYQQILGQGPKLLIQFQNNGVVDDSQLPKDRFSAERLKGVDSTLKIQPAKLEDSAVYLCASSPWGGSQPQHFGDGTRLSIL.

The V and J genes are TRBV6-5 and TRBJ2-1; no reliable D call. The CDR3 length is 15 residues. Trimming removed 5 bases from V and 4 bases from J, with 15 bases in between. CDR1 and CDR2 from the germline V gene are MNHEY and SVGAGI. The chain's CDR3 is CASSINSLAYNEQFF. DNA for the CDR3: TGTGCCAGCAGTATTAACTCACTTGCTTACAATGAGCAGTTCTTC.

This CDR3 reads CASSPVAGAYNEQFF. The CDR3 coding sequence is TGTGCCAGCTCACCAGTAGCGGGGGCCTACAATGAGCAGTTCTTC. V and J are TRBV18 and TRBJ2-1, with 9 bases lining up with TRBD2. This CDR3 has 15 amino acids. The germline gives CDR1 KGHSH, CDR2 LQKENI. After removal of 2 bases from V and 2 bases from J, the junction contained 1 base not matched to a gene.

The V and J genes are TRBV28 and TRBJ2-7, with TRBD2 as a possible D gene (6 bases). Trimming took off 7 bases at V and 2 bases at J, with 15 bases between the two ends. The CDR3 length is 14 residues. In germline, CDR1 is MDHEN, CDR2 SYDVKM. CDR3 DNA sequence: TGTGCCAGCAAGGCCGGGACTTACCCCTACGAGCAGTACTTC. Translated: CASKAGTYPYEQYF.

This clone has just one count. The gene calls are TRBV5-4 and TRBJ1-1, with D possibly being TRBD1 (6 bases). The V gene's germline CDR1 is SGHNT and CDR2 YYREEE (reference sequence). V shed 6 bases and J shed 3 bases, with 21 bases lying between them. The CDR3 loop spans 16 amino acids. The CDR3 DNA reads as TGTGCCAGCACCTGGGGGGGGCGGGTTTCGGACACTGAAGCTTTCTTT. Encoded protein: CASTWGGRVSDTEAFF.

The gene calls are TRBV5-6 and TRBJ2-5; 11 positions agree with TRBD2. Germline V gene lookup returns CDR1 SGHDT and CDR2 YYEEEE. J was trimmed by 2 bases and V by 0 bases; bases with no gene match: 3. The CDR3 length is 16 residues. CDR3 protein: CASSLALAGGQETQYF. DNA for the CDR3: TGTGCCAGCAGCTTGGCCTTAGCGGGGGGGCAAGAGACCCAGTACTTC.

This chain joins TRBV29-1 and TRBJ2-7, with 8 bases matching TRBD2. CDR1 is SQVTM and CDR2 is ANQGSEA in the germline V gene. This CDR3 is 15 amino acids long. After removal of 6 bases from V and 3 bases from J, the junction contained 13 bases not matched to a gene. The CDR3 here is CSVEGTSGSNYEQYF. CDR3 nucleotide sequence: TGCAGCGTGGAGGGTACTAGCGGATCGAACTACGAGCAGTACTTC.

The rearrangement joins TRBV20-1 to TRBJ2-7; perhaps TRBD1 as D (6 bases). Per the germline V gene, CDR1 is DFQATT and CDR2 is SNEGSKA (reference sequence). Trimming shortened V by 3 bases and J by 2 bases, and 11 bases separated the two germline ends. The CDR3 contains 13 residues. In DNA form, the CDR3 reads TGCAGTGCTAGTAGGGGGTACCCCTACGAGCAGTACTTC. This codes for CSASRGYPYEQYF.

The genes are TRBV19 and TRBJ1-1; 7 bases line up with TRBD1. The CDR3 is made up of 15 amino acids. The junction had 12 bases not matched to a gene; V was cut back by 5 bases and J by 6 bases. CDR1 and CDR2 (germline): LNHDA, SQIVND (reference sequence). CDR3 in amino acids: CASSDRDKRDPEAFF. The CDR3 region has the DNA TGTGCCAGTAGTGACAGGGACAAGAGGGACCCTGAAGCTTTCTTT.

The CDR3 sequence: CASRYGRVTYEQYF. In DNA form, the CDR3 reads TGCGCCAGCAGATACGGCAGGGTCACCTACGAGCAGTACTTC. The chain has TRBV10-1 and TRBJ2-7; D is possibly TRBD1 (5 bases). Trimming shortened V by 6 bases and J by 2 bases, and 14 bases separated the two germline ends. Germline loops: CDR1 WNHNN, CDR2 SYGVQD (reference sequence). The CDR3 totals 14 residues.

In its sample, this clone was seen once. As DNA, the CDR3 is TGTGCCAGCAGCCAGTACAGGGGCCGCTTATCCTACAATGAGCAGTTCTTC. Protein sequence: CASSQYRGRLSYNEQFF. The chain carries TRBV3-1 (or the pseudogene TRBV3-2) and TRBJ2-1; 7 bases are shared with TRBD1. The CDR3 spans 17 residues. The ends lost 3 bases at V and 1 base at J; junction bases unmatched: 9. Germline V CDR1 and CDR2: LGHDT, YNNKEL (reference sequence).

CDR3 sequence reads: CASSRGGNWNEQFF. Written as DNA, the CDR3 is TGTGCCAGCAGTCGCGGGGGAAACTGGAATGAGCAGTTCTTC. The V gene is TRBV6-5, the J gene TRBJ2-1; TRBD2 agrees at 7 bases. CDR1 is MNHEY, CDR2 SVGAGI, per germline. V shed 5 bases, J shed 7 bases, and the junction held 8 bases outside the gene matches. The CDR3 length is 14 residues.

V and J are TRBV6-1 and TRBJ2-7, with 8 bases matching TRBD2. The V segment lost 3 bases and the J segment 4 bases; nucleotides outside the gene matches: 5. This CDR3 is built from 14 residues. Germline V gives CDR1 MNHNS, CDR2 SASEGT. The CDR3 sequence: CASSEPGGGYEQYF. The CDR3 DNA sequence: TGTGCCAGCAGTGAGCCGGGGGGGGGATACGAGCAGTACTTC.

This clone has more than one count but fewer than ten. The chain recombines TRBV4-1 with TRBJ1-5; D gene ambiguous. CDR1 and CDR2 from the germline V gene are MGHRA and YSYEKL. V lost 5 bases, J lost 2 bases, and 7 bases lay in between. This CDR3 has 13 residues. The CDR3 sequence: CASSEYGNQPQHF. The CDR3 DNA follows: TGCGCCAGCAGCGAGTATGGCAATCAGCCCCAGCATTTT.

A single count supports this clone. The chain has TRBV12-3 or TRBV12-4 and TRBJ2-1; D is possibly TRBD2 (6 bases). CDR3 length equals 11 residues. With 6 bases removed from V and 9 bases from J, the gap between germline ends came to 9 bases. CDR3 in amino acids: CASSSRGEQFF. CDR3 DNA sequence: TGTGCCAGCAGCTCGCGGGGTGAGCAGTTCTTC.

Written as DNA, the CDR3 is TGTGCCAGCAGTACCCGACAGGGTACCAACTATGGCTACACCTTC. Encoded protein: CASSTRQGTNYGYTF. The chain combines TRBV6-2 or TRBV6-3 with TRBJ1-2; TRBD1 aligns across 7 bases. V shed 5 bases and J 2 bases; nucleotides not matched to a gene: 8. The germline V gene has CDR1 MNHEY and CDR2 SVGEGT. CDR3 length equals 15 residues.

The V gene is TRBV28, the J gene TRBJ2-7; perhaps TRBD1 as D (6 bases). This CDR3 has 16 amino acids. V dropped 3 bases and J dropped 0 bases, with 15 bases sitting between them. The germline V gene encodes CDR1 MDHEN and CDR2 SYDVKM. The CDR3 protein is CASSLRSEGGSYEQYF. CDR3 coding DNA: TGTGCCAGCAGTTTGCGTAGTGAAGGGGGCTCCTACGAGCAGTACTTC.

This clone was recorded only once. The V call is TRBV2, the J call TRBJ1-5; D ambiguous. The CDR3 loop spans 13 amino acids. Germline V gene lookup returns CDR1 SNHLY and CDR2 FYNNEI. Trimming stripped 7 bases from V and 5 bases from J, with 12 bases between. The CDR3: CASISGMDQPQHF. For the CDR3, the DNA is TGTGCCAGCATCTCCGGGATGGATCAGCCCCAGCATTTT.

The CDR3 nucleotides read TGTGCCAGCAGCGGGAGGGAGGGTGCAGGGAGAACCTACGAGCAGTACTTC. Translation: CASSGREGAGRTYEQYF. The rearrangement links TRBV9 to TRBJ2-7, with 7 bases matching TRBD2. Germline V lookup: CDR1 SGDLS, CDR2 YYNGEE. The length of the CDR3 is 17 residues. With 3 bases clipped from V and 2 bases from J, the junction kept 14 bases outside the gene matches. Drawing the rest from reference TRBV9 and TRBJ2-7, the complete variable domain is DSGVTQTPKHLITATGQRVTLRCSPRSGDLSVYWYQQSLDQGLQFLIQYYNGEERAKGNILERFSAQQFPDLHSELNLSSLELGDSALYFCASSGREGAGRTYEQYFGPGTRLTVT.

In its sample, this clone was seen a few times. The V and J genes are TRBV3-1 (or the pseudogene TRBV3-2) and TRBJ1-3; no clear D. The germline V gene encodes CDR1 LGHDT and CDR2 YNNKEL (reference sequence). CDR3 length: 16 amino acids. V was cut by 0 bases and J by 0 bases, with 9 bases left in between. CDR3: CASSQDQAISGNTIYF. The DNA for the CDR3 is TGTGCCAGCAGCCAAGATCAGGCAATCTCTGGAAACACCATATATTTT.